This TCR beta chain is from a study of shared clonotypes between healthy human individuals. Only CD45RO-negative cells positively selected for CCR7 counted as naive CD8 cells, so terminally differentiated effector memory CD45RA+ cells were excluded. Per germline, CDR1 MGHRA and CDR2 YSYEKL. With 4 bases clipped from V and 5 bases from J, the junction kept 9 bases outside the gene matches. The CDR3 consists of 17 residues. Assay: immunoSEQ multiplex PCR; the TCRdb copy retains only in-frame clones and omits some. Of approximately 600,000 clones in the sample, about 95% are singletons; the top ten hold approximately 0.11%.

The TCR was taken from a young woman in good health. The rearrangement links TRBV4-1 to TRBJ2-1, with 12 bases aligning to TRBD2. Material for sequencing was naive CD8+ T cells sorted from blood. The CDR3 DNA reads TGCGCCAGCAGCCTGCGGACTAGCGGGATGAGGGACAATGAGCAGTTCTTC. Protein: CASSLRTSGMRDNEQFF.